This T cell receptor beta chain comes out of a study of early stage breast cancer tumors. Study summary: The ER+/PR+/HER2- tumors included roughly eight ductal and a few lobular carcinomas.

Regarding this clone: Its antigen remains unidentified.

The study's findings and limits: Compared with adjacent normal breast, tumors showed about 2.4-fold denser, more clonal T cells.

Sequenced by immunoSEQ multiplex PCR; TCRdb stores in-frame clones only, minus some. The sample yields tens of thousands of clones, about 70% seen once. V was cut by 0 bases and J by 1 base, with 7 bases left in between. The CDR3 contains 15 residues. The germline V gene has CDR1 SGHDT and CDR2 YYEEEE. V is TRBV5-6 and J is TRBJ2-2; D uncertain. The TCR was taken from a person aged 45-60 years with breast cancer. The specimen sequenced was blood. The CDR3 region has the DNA TGTGCCAGCAGCTTGGGGTCCCGGAACACCGGGGAGCTGTTTTTT. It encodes CASSLGSRNTGELFF. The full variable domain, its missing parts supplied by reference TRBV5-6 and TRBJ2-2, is DAGVTQSPTHLIKTRGQQVTLRCSPKSGHDTVSWYQQALGQGPQFIFQYYEEEERQRGNFPDRFSGHQFPNYSSELNVNALLLGDSALYLCASSLGSRNTGELFFGEGSRLTVL.